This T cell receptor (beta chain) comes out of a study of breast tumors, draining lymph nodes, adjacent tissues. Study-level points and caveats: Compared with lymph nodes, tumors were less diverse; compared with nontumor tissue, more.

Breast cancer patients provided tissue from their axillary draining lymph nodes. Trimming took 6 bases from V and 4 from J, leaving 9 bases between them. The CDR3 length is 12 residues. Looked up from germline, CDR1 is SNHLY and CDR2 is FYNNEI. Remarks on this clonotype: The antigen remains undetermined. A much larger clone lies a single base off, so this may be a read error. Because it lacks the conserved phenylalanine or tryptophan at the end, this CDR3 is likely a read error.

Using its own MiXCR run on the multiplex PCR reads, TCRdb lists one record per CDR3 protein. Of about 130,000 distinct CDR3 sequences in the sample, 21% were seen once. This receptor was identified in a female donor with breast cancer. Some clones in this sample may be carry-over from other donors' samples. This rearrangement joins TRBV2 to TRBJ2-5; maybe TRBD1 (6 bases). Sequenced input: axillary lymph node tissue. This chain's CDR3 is CASRIGGETQYL. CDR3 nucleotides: TGTGCCAGCAGGATAGGGGGAGAGACCCAGTACCTC.